This T cell receptor beta chain was recovered during a study of CD8+ T cells in alopecia areata. In the study overall: Patients took tofacitinib for 6 to 18 months, followed by 6 drug-free months.

CDR3 length equals 14 residues. Germline-derived CDR1 and CDR2 are MNHEY and SVGAGI. Losses at the gene ends were 7 bases for V and 5 bases for J; bases not matched to a gene: 9. The sequencing template was cDNA reverse transcribed from extracted RNA. Generated by immunoSEQ multiplex PCR, the TCRdb table keeps only in-frame clones and is missing some. The sample includes more than 200,000 clones, around 67% of them seen just once. This clonotype was sampled from a human donor with alopecia areata. The J gene is TRBJ2-5, the V gene TRBV6-5; TRBD2 aligns across 8 bases. Sequenced here: CD4+ T cells sorted from blood, sampled at week 0. The CDR3 spells CASTSPGGLETQYF. In nucleotides, the CDR3 is TGTGCCAGCACCTCACCGGGGGGGCTGGAGACCCAGTACTTC.